This T cell receptor (beta chain) was captured in a study of T cell responses to AZD1222 COVID-19 vaccine. Study-level information: It was second doses at about 4 or about 12 weeks that were pooled.

General observations from the study: Only after the peak T cell response were repertoires sampled.

Germline V gene data show CDR1 as MNHNY and CDR2 as SVGAGI (reference sequence). Trimming removed 5 bases from V and 9 bases from J, with 11 bases in between. The CDR3 runs 13 residues. As concerns this clone: No antigen is known for it.

Some clones are missing from TCRdb's copy, which holds only in-frame ones; the method was immunoSEQ multiplex PCR. The data contain approximately 100,000 clones, 87% of them seen just once; the ten biggest clones take up 9.5% to 15%. This receptor was identified in an adult in good health. This sample comprised peripheral blood, obtained on day 0 of AZD1222 vaccination. The chain employs TRBV6-6 and TRBJ1-6; D not resolved. CDR3 DNA sequence: TGTGCCAGCAGTCGACGACCGGGTTCACCCCTCCACTTT. It specifies CASSRRPGSPLHF.